These 31 T cell receptor beta chains were all obtained from the same sample, sequenced in a study of CD8+CD57+ T cells in acquired aplastic anemia. TCR beta VDJ and CDR3 were profiled, and genomic DNA was the template. TCRdb reanalysed the reads using MiXCR and keeps one entry per CDR3 protein. The table has 150,000 to 200,000 distinct CDR3 sequences, roughly 50% seen once. By flow cytometry, patients selected for sequencing had shown an expansion of CD8+CD57+ cells. The sample was sorted CD4+, CD8+, or CD8+CD57+ T cells (not recorded which) from PBMCs. The receptors derive from a human donor with aplastic anemia.

The chain has TRBV19 and TRBJ1-2, with D perhaps TRBD1 (5 bases). Germline assignment: CDR1 LNHDA and CDR2 SQIVND (reference sequence). The V and J ends lost 6 bases and 3 bases respectively, with 23 bases between them. The CDR3 is 17 amino acids. For the CDR3, the DNA is TGTGCCAGTAGCCCGTTTGGGGTCGAGGGACCTTACTATGGCTACACCTTC. Translated: CASSPFGVEGPYYGYTF.

The chain combines TRBV20-1 with TRBJ1-1; D is undetermined. Per the germline V gene, CDR1 is DFQATT and CDR2 is SNEGSKA (reference sequence). V was shortened by 2 bases and J by 1 base, with 5 bases between the two germline ends. This CDR3 region has 12 residues. The CDR3 DNA reads TGCAGTGCTAGAAACGGGAACACTGAAGCTTTCTTT. It encodes CSARNGNTEAFF.

The chain is built from TRBV2 and TRBJ1-6; 7 nucleotides align to TRBD1. The J segment lost 7 bases and the V segment lost 5 bases, leaving 5 bases of the junction unmatched. CDR3 length: 14 amino acids. The germline V gene encodes CDR1 SNHLY and CDR2 FYNNEI. The CDR3 region has the DNA TGTGCCAGCAGTTCCCAGGGGGAGAATTCACCCCTCCACTTT. Translated: CASSSQGENSPLHF.

The chain is built from TRBV19 and TRBJ1-1, with 7 positions matching TRBD1. The V gene's germline CDR1 is LNHDA and CDR2 SQIVND (reference sequence). The CDR3 is 16 residues long. V lost 0 bases and J lost 5; bases outside the gene matches: 9. The CDR3 loop is CASSIDAGQANTEAFF. For the CDR3, the DNA is TGTGCCAGTAGTATAGATGCCGGACAGGCGAATACTGAAGCTTTCTTT.

This clonotype has only one observation. The gene calls are TRBV11-2 and TRBJ2-1, with D perhaps matching TRBD2 (6 bases). This CDR3 contains 13 residues. The germline gives CDR1 SGHAT, CDR2 FQNNGV. Trimming pared 4 bases from V and 8 bases from J, leaving 12 bases between. The CDR3 reads CASSSSSGYEQFF. The CDR3 DNA sequence: TGTGCCAGCAGCTCCTCGAGCGGGTATGAGCAGTTCTTC. Filled out from reference TRBV11-2 and TRBJ2-1, the complete variable domain reads EAGVAQSPRYKIIEKRQSVAFWCNPISGHATLYWYQQILGQGPKLLIQFQNNGVVDDSQLPKDRFSAERLKGVDSTLKIQPAKLEDSAVYLCASSSSSGYEQFFGPGTRLTVL.

The rearrangement links TRBV6-1 to TRBJ1-5, with 7 bases that match TRBD1. This CDR3 has 14 amino acids. Trimming removed 6 bases from V and 2 bases from J; junction bases left unmatched: 4. Germline-derived CDR1 and CDR2 are MNHNS and SASEGT. Here the CDR3 DNA reads TGTGCCAGCAGCGTTGACAGGGGCAATCAGCCCCAGCATTTT. Protein sequence: CASSVDRGNQPQHF.

In its sample, this clonotype was seen a few times. DNA for the CDR3: TGTGCCACCAGCAACCGGGTTCCGAATTCACCCCTCCACTTT. This codes for CATSNRVPNSPLHF. This sequence joins TRBV15 and TRBJ1-6; no clear D gene. The germline gives CDR1 LNHNV, CDR2 YYDKDF (reference sequence). The CDR3 totals 14 residues. The V gene lost 4 bases and the J gene lost 7 bases, with 11 bases spanning the gap.

With regard to this clonotype: A read error may explain this, as a much larger clone is one base away. This chain joins TRBV12-3 or TRBV12-4 and TRBJ2-2; 8 bases align to TRBD2. CDR3 size: 14 residues. In DNA form, the CDR3 reads TGTGCCAGCAGTTTATCCGGGGGGGCCGGGGAGCAGTTTTTT. It specifies CASSLSGGAGEQFF.

This clonotype appeared many times. The chain combines TRBV27 with TRBJ2-3; perhaps TRBD2 as D (6 bases). With 1 base removed from V and 0 bases from J, the gap between germline ends came to 17 bases. The germline gives CDR1 MNHEY, CDR2 SMNVEV (reference sequence). The CDR3 is made up of 18 amino acids. CDR3 sequence: CASSLFSSGGTSTDTQYF. The DNA of the CDR3 is TGTGCCAGCAGTTTATTCAGTTCCGGCGGGACTAGCACAGATACGCAGTATTTT.

The chain carries TRBV20-1 and TRBJ2-7; 11 bases fit TRBD2. V lost 0 bases, J lost 0 bases, and 1 base stayed unmatched. This CDR3 has 15 amino acids. Germline CDR1 reads DFQATT; CDR2 reads SNEGSKA (reference sequence). CDR3 nucleotide sequence: TGCAGTGCTAGAGAACTAGCGGGGGACTCCTACGAGCAGTACTTC. Protein: CSARELAGDSYEQYF.

This chain links TRBV10-3 with TRBJ2-3, with unresolved D. Trimming cost V 3 bases and J 11 bases, with 15 bases left between them. Germline CDR1 ENHRY, CDR2 SYGVKD. The CDR3 has 13 residues. The CDR3 DNA sequence: TGTGCCATCAGTGAATTTGGAAACAATGAGCAGTATTTT. Protein sequence: CAISEFGNNEQYF.

This sequence joins TRBV12-3 or TRBV12-4 and TRBJ2-1; 9 bases map to TRBD1. The CDR3 is 17 residues long. The junction had 19 bases not matched to a gene; V was cut back by 6 bases and J by 10 bases. Here the CDR3 DNA reads TGTGCCAGCAGACCCGGGACAGGGAGCCCTCTTAGCGGGGAGCAGTTCTTC. Amino acids: CASRPGTGSPLSGEQFF.

This clonotype was seen at least ten times. The V and J genes are TRBV29-1 and TRBJ1-1; D not certain. Trimming took off 4 bases at V and 6 bases at J, with 9 bases between the two ends. The CDR3 runs to 11 residues. Germline V CDR1 and CDR2: SQVTM, ANQGSEA. The DNA for the CDR3 is TGCAGCGTTGTATCCGGGTCTGAAGCTTTCTTT. Its translation: CSVVSGSEAFF.

This chain uses TRBV24-1 with TRBJ2-2, with 9 bases identical to TRBD1. The CDR3 runs to 17 residues. Losses at the gene ends were 3 bases for V and 3 bases for J; bases not matched to a gene: 7. CDR1 and CDR2 (germline): KGHDR, SFDVKD. The CDR3 sequence: CATSDAGTGLDTGELFF. The CDR3 nucleotides read TGTGCCACCAGTGATGCCGGGACAGGGTTGGACACCGGGGAGCTGTTTTTT.

This clonotype was picked up many times. The chain carries TRBV5-5 and TRBJ2-3, with 9 positions matching TRBD2. The trim removed 3 bases at V and 4 bases at J, leaving 9 bases unmatched. The germline gives CDR1 SGHKS, CDR2 YYEKEE (reference sequence). The CDR3 spans 16 residues. This chain's CDR3 is CASSSGLAQTSDTQYF. CDR3 nucleotides: TGTGCCAGCAGCTCGGGACTAGCACAGACCTCAGATACGCAGTATTTT.

This clonotype was detected many times. The chain is built from TRBV20-1 and TRBJ1-4; unclear D gene. Germline V gene sequence: CDR1 DFQATT, CDR2 SNEGSKA (reference sequence). This CDR3 comprises 11 residues. Trimming took 6 bases from V and 8 from J, leaving 10 bases between them. Here the CDR3 DNA reads TGCAGTGCCACGGTCGGCGAAAAACTGTTTTTT. It codes for CSATVGEKLFF.

Within the sample, this clonotype is medium-sized (0.01 to 0.1%). The gene calls are TRBV25-1 and TRBJ1-4; a weak D match, TRBD1 (5 bases). Trimming removed 5 bases at V and 7 bases at J, with 17 bases between. The CDR3 consists of 15 residues. Germline CDR1 MGHDK, CDR2 SYGVNS. The CDR3 bases are TGTGCCAGCAGTAGTGGGGACGGAAGGCGTGAAAAACTGTTTTTT. Translating gives CASSSGDGRREKLFF.

The DNA for the CDR3 is TGTGCCAGCACGGTCAGCCTATACGGACAGGGAAGGAGGCAGTTCTTC. This sequence encodes CASTVSLYGQGRRQFF. The chain joins TRBV11-2 to TRBJ2-1; 8 bases are a match to TRBD1. There are 16 residues in the CDR3. The germline gives CDR1 SGHAT, CDR2 FQNNGV. The V and J ends lost 7 bases and 12 bases, in that order; junction bases with no gene match: 20.

The chain uses TRBV25-1 and TRBJ2-4; TRBD1 matches at 7 bases. From germline, CDR1 is MGHDK and CDR2 SYGVNS. The CDR3 covers 15 residues. V dropped 3 bases and J dropped 5; count of bases not matched to a gene: 7. In DNA, the CDR3 is TGTGCCAGCAGTGATGCAGGGGGAAGCCAAAACATTCAGTACTTC. Its protein product is CASSDAGGSQNIQYF.

This clonotype was recorded many times. The CDR3 region is CASSIYVGLRGNTIYF. CDR3 DNA: TGTGCCAGTAGTATATATGTGGGCCTTCGTGGAAACACCATATATTTT. This sequence joins TRBV19 and TRBJ1-3; D is ambiguous. Trimming removed 2 bases at V and 3 bases at J, with 14 bases between. This CDR3 comprises 16 residues. The germline gives CDR1 LNHDA, CDR2 SQIVND (reference sequence). Full variable domain (remainder filled in from reference TRBV19 and TRBJ1-3): DGGITQSPKYLFRKEGQNVTLSCEQNLNHDAMYWYRQDPGQGLRLIYYSQIVNDFQKGDIAEGYSVSREKKESFPLTVTSAQKNPTAFYLCASSIYVGLRGNTIYFGEGSWLTVV.

This clonotype was observed at least ten times. The chain links TRBV4-2 to TRBJ1-2; 7 bases line up with TRBD1. The CDR3 runs to 16 residues. Trimming at V came to 6 bases and at J to 5 bases, leaving 15 bases not matched to a gene. Germline V gene data show CDR1 as LGHNA and CDR2 as YNFKEQ. The DNA for the CDR3 is TGTGCCAGCAGGCCGTGGGGGACAGCGTCCATTTATGGCTACACCTTC. The encoded protein is CASRPWGTASIYGYTF.

In this sample, this clonotype turned up many times. The V call is TRBV5-4, the J call TRBJ1-6, with 8 bases identical to TRBD1. CDR1 and CDR2 from the germline V gene are SGHNT and YYREEE (reference sequence). Germline trimming cut 0 bases from V and 7 bases from J; bases unmatched to any gene: 6. This CDR3 is 16 amino acids long. This CDR3 is CASSLGQGLRNSPLHF. CDR3 in DNA: TGTGCCAGCAGCTTGGGACAGGGGTTGAGGAATTCACCCCTCCACTTT.

The sample holds many counts of this clonotype. The V gene is TRBV24-1, the J gene TRBJ2-1; 11 bases match TRBD2. The V gene end was trimmed by 3 bases and the J gene end by 4 bases; junction bases not matched to a gene: 4. This CDR3 has 16 residues. The V gene's germline CDR1 is KGHDR and CDR2 SFDVKD. CDR3 in DNA: TGTGCCACCAGTGATACGACTAGCGGGACTTACAATGAGCAGTTCTTC. Protein sequence: CATSDTTSGTYNEQFF.

On this clonotype: A junction boundary mismatches the germline segment, possibly from a read error. The gene calls are TRBV6-1 and TRBJ2-3, with D possibly being TRBD1 (6 bases). Looked up from germline, CDR1 is MNHNS and CDR2 is SASEGT. The CDR3 runs to 13 residues. CDR3 in DNA: TGTGCCAGTAGTGTGACAGGCCCAGATACGCAGTATTTT. Translated: CASSVTGPDTQYF.

This clonotype was observed once. The chain recombines TRBV2 with TRBJ1-2; 7 nucleotides line up with TRBD1. The CDR3 is 14 amino acids. With 4 bases clipped from V and 4 bases from J, the junction kept 6 bases outside the gene matches. The germline CDR1 and CDR2 sequences are SNHLY and FYNNEI. CDR3 DNA: TGTGCCAGCAGTGCTCGACAGGGTACCTATGGCTACACCTTC. Translation gives CASSARQGTYGYTF. The full variable domain, completed using reference TRBV2 and TRBJ1-2, is EPEVTQTPSHQVTQMGQEVILRCVPISNHLYFYWYRQILGQKVEFLVSFYNNEISEKSEIFDDQFSVERPDGSNFTLKIRSTKLEDSAMYFCASSARQGTYGYTFGSGTRLTVV.

This clonotype was picked up a small number of times. V usage is TRBV5-6 and J usage is TRBJ2-2; 9 bases fit TRBD2. Germline CDR1 and CDR2: SGHDT and YYEEEE. The junction had 5 bases not matched to a gene; V was cut back by 4 bases and J by 4 bases. This CDR3 comprises 15 residues. The CDR3: CASSRGGAFTGELFF. The CDR3 coding sequence is TGTGCCAGCAGCCGCGGGGGGGCTTTCACCGGGGAGCTGTTTTTT.

In its sample, this clonotype was seen many times. The chain recombines TRBV20-1 with TRBJ2-1, with D possibly TRBD2 on 7 matching bases. The V gene's germline CDR1 is DFQATT and CDR2 SNEGSKA (reference sequence). V gave up 1 base and J gave up 7 bases, with 14 bases separating them. The CDR3 runs 14 residues. The CDR3 protein is CSARVGGPRNEQFF. CDR3 sequence (DNA): TGCAGTGCTAGAGTGGGGGGGCCGCGAAATGAGCAGTTCTTC.

The chain is built from TRBV7-9 and TRBJ1-4; possible D gene TRBD1, 5 bases. V was cut by 1 base and J by 3 bases, with 9 bases left in between. Germline V lookup: CDR1 SEHNR, CDR2 FQNEAQ (reference sequence). This CDR3 is 15 amino acids long. The CDR3 nucleotides read TGTGCCAGCAGCTTAGGAGGGGCGCCTAATGAAAAACTGTTTTTT. The encoded protein is CASSLGGAPNEKLFF.

This clonotype has at least ten counts. The genes are TRBV10-3 and TRBJ2-3; 7 nucleotides agree with TRBD1. V was clipped by 4 bases and J by 0 bases; unmatched bases: 1. Germline-derived CDR1 and CDR2 are ENHRY and SYGVKD. The CDR3 has 14 residues. CDR3 nucleotides: TGTGCCATCAGTGGGGGACAGAGCACAGATACGCAGTATTTT. Amino acids: CAISGGQSTDTQYF.

This clonotype appeared many times. CDR3 sequence reads: CASSTQPREEGGKFF. The CDR3 coding sequence is TGTGCCAGCAGCACTCAACCCCGTGAGGAGGGAGGAAAGTTCTTC. The V and J genes are TRBV9 and TRBJ2-1; D possibly corresponds to TRBD2 (6 bases). V lost 4 bases to trimming and J lost 14 bases, with 25 bases between them. The germline V gene has CDR1 SGDLS and CDR2 YYNGEE. The CDR3 runs to 15 residues. Complete variable domain (other parts from reference TRBV9 and TRBJ2-1): DSGVTQTPKHLITATGQRVTLRCSPRSGDLSVYWYQQSLDQGLQFLIQYYNGEERAKGNILERFSAQQFPDLHSELNLSSLELGDSALYFCASSTQPREEGGKFFGPGTRLTVL.

This clonotype came up a few times. The chain is built from TRBV7-9 and TRBJ2-7; no definite D call. Germline CDR1 SEHNR, CDR2 FQNEAQ (reference sequence). The CDR3 runs to 11 residues. V shed 4 bases and J shed 4 bases, with 5 bases lying between them. Written as DNA, the CDR3 is TGTGCCAGCAGCTCCCAATACGAGCAGTACTTC. Translating it yields CASSSQYEQYF.